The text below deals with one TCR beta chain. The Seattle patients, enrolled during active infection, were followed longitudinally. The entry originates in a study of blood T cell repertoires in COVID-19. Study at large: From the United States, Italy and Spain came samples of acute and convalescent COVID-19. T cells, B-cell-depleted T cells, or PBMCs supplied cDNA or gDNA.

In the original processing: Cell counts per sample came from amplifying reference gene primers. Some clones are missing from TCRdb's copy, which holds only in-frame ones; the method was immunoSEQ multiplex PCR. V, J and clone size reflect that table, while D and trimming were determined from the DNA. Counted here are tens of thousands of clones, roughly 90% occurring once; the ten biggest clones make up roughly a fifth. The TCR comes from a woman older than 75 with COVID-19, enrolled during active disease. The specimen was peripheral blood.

This CDR3 reads CASSSPSNTEAFF. The CDR3 nucleotides read TGTGCCAGCAGTTCCCCGAGCAACACTGAAGCTTTCTTT. The genes are TRBV6-5 and TRBJ1-1; D unclear. This CDR3 region has 13 residues. The V end lost 4 bases, the J end lost 2 bases, and 8 bases lay between the germline ends. Per germline, CDR1 MNHEY and CDR2 SVGAGI.